This T cell receptor beta chain was identified during a study of T cells in Graves' hyperthyroidism and ophthalmopathy (dated by TCRdb to about 2019). Background on the whole study: Peripheral blood was collected at initial diagnosis, before any treatment. TCR V-J signatures able to tell the groups apart were searched for in a discovery cohort of some 100 patients, of whom over 40 had Graves' ophthalmopathy and under 65 had stable Graves' hyperthyroidism. Prospective prediction of ophthalmopathy was tested in an independent validation cohort of fewer than 20 hyperthyroidism patients and roughly 16 patients who later progressed to ophthalmopathy. The 75 to 100 discovery patients were randomly split 7:3 into training and test sets. In six Graves' hyperthyroidism patients, the study also compared T-cell repertoires from thyroid tissue with T-cell repertoires from blood. Following sampling, methimazole starting at 30 mg daily was given to hyperthyroidism patients, and high-dose intravenous methylprednisolone was given to ophthalmopathy patients. According to the paper, TCR Vbeta CDR3 sequencing was carried out on approximately 140 peripheral blood samples, which came from under 50 ophthalmopathy, 70 to 80 hyperthyroidism and roughly 17 progressor patients. Study-wide findings and limitations: Most expanded thyroid clonotypes (frequency above 0.001) were also detected in blood, suggesting blood repertoires may reflect thyroid immune responses. A 13 V-J signature model separated ophthalmopathy from stable hyperthyroidism, with 87.88% sensitivity and about 81% specificity in cross-validation and 80%/75% in testing. No statistical method was used to set the sample size in advance, and investigators knew the group allocation. In validation, progression to ophthalmopathy was predicted by the model with approximately 67% sensitivity and nearly 75% specificity, a median of about 6.8 months before onset.

The TCR beta CDR3 regions were amplified from RNA transcripts. A first-round RT-PCR of the TCR CDR3 used the HTBI primer set with the Qiagen OneStep RT-PCR kit. The libraries were constructed in a second round of multiplex PCR and then size-selected and purified. Libraries were sequenced paired-end with 100 bp reads on an Illumina HiSeq2000. Per the source publication's procedure: SOAPnuke was used to process the raw data, throwing out any read that contained adapters or uncalled bases, had a mean Phred below 15, or lacked an exact constant-primer or identifier match. High-quality paired reads were merged using COPE v1.2.5, and each unique nucleotide sequence was defined as a clonotype. Clonotypes were aligned to IMGT TRBV, TRBD and TRBJ reference segments using MiTCR v1.1. The analysis included only V-J combinations with a frequency above 0.0001, which together covered more than 98% of the repertoires. A TCS score was defined as the ratio of F50 (clonal expansion) to E x V (chaos), with BLOSUM62-based TCRdist applied between CDR3 peptides within each V-J. Welch's t-statistics and random forest reduced 514 V-J features to 10 to 15, which were used in a naive Bayes classifier (R e1071). In TCRdb, the public reads were trimmed at Q25 with fastp and aligned with MiXCR, with productive beta chains retained. Rows matching on CDR3 protein sequence are summarized as one entry with the most common DNA and genes. The V and J calls shown here were made by TCRdb, not taken from the authors' results. This sample lists approximately 530,000 distinct CDR3 sequences; over 15% were detected once. Clones ranked in the top ten supply more than 15% of the sample.

This clonotype turned up a few times. Its specific antigen is unknown. Qualities for individual bases were not recorded, and no much larger clone is one base off. Stable Graves' hyperthyroidism was defined as the absence of progression to ophthalmopathy over 18 months of follow-up. Hyperthyroidism patients were newly diagnosed, had a disease duration of under 2 months, and were aged 18 to 65 years. Patients with uncontrolled infections, other autoimmune diseases, pregnancy or lactation were excluded. Clinical symptoms, serum thyroxine and TRAb, thyroid ultrasound, and orbital computed tomography formed the basis for the diagnoses. PBMCs were isolated from 10 ml of fresh peripheral blood by Ficoll-Paque density gradient centrifugation. Trizol reagent was used to extract total RNA, and RNA quality was then checked on an Agilent 2100 Bioanalyzer. Sequenced material: blood. The sequence came from a woman under 30 with Graves' hyperthyroidism.

The DNA is as follows: TGTGCCAGCAGGAGTGTCCGTCGGTCTTACCCTGGCTACACCTTC. Translated, this is CASRSVRRSYPGYTF. The chain couples TRBV6-1 to TRBJ1-2; confidence is insufficient to name the D gene. Spanning cysteine to phenylalanine, the CDR3 consists of 15 amino acids. The only DNA kept is the CDR3, 45 bases in frame from the first base. Trimming costs V 6 bases and J 7 bases, and their ends lie 21 bases apart. CDR1 and CDR2, per the germline V gene, are MNHNS and SASEGT.